A single sample is the source of the 26 T cell receptor beta chains below, sequenced in a study of blood T cells in healthy people across ages. Using a J-beta primer mix together with a sample-barcoded 5' primer, a second PCR was run for roughly 7 to 12 cycles. TCRdb fed the 5' RACE reads into MiXCR, producing one record per CDR3 protein. The sample yields hundreds of thousands of distinct CDR3 sequences, about 30% seen once. Sample: blood. Every receptor here comes from a woman at least 80 years old in good health.

The chain uses TRBV16 and TRBJ1-2, with D perhaps TRBD1 (5 bases). This CDR3 is 13 amino acids long. V lost 0 bases to trimming and J lost 5 bases, with 7 bases between them. The germline CDR1 and CDR2 sequences are KGHSY and FQNENV. This CDR3 reads CASSQSEGYGYTF. DNA for the CDR3: TGTGCCAGCAGCCAATCGGAGGGGTATGGCTACACCTTC.

This clonotype showed up many times. The rearrangement uses TRBV20-1 and TRBJ2-3; the D gene is possibly TRBD2 (7 bases). This CDR3 has 15 residues. Deletions cut 4 bases from V and 2 bases from J, with 16 bases between. Per the germline V gene, CDR1 is DFQATT and CDR2 is SNEGSKA (reference sequence). The DNA for the CDR3 is TGCAGTGCTACGGGGGGCTCACATCTCACAGATACGCAGTATTTT. Its translation is CSATGGSHLTDTQYF.

This clonotype was counted many times. The chain employs TRBV15 and TRBJ2-5; D is perhaps TRBD2 (5 bases). This CDR3 comprises 15 residues. Germline V lookup: CDR1 LNHNV, CDR2 YYDKDF (reference sequence). Trimming took 0 bases from V and 5 from J, leaving 13 bases between them. In DNA form, the CDR3 reads TGTGCCACCAGCAGAGAGACGGGATTGGGGGAGACCCAGTACTTC. This sequence encodes CATSRETGLGETQYF. Based on the CDR3 plus reference TRBV15 and TRBJ2-5, the full variable domain is DAMVIQNPRYQVTQFGKPVTLSCSQTLNHNVMYWYQQKSSQAPKLLFHYYDKDFNNEADTPDNFQSRRPNTSFCFLDIRSPGLGDTAMYLCATSRETGLGETQYFGPGTRLLVL.

This clonotype was seen many times. V gene TRBV12-3 or TRBV12-4 combines with J gene TRBJ2-5; D assignment may be TRBD1 or TRBD2 (5 bases each). The V end lost 4 bases, the J end lost 5 bases, and 11 bases lay between the germline ends. There are 13 residues in the CDR3. CDR3 nucleotide sequence: TGTGCCAGCAGTTGGGACCTGGGGGAGACCCAGTACTTC. Amino acids: CASSWDLGETQYF.

V and J are TRBV29-1 and TRBJ2-5; D uncertain. This CDR3 spans 12 amino acids. V was cut by 4 bases and J by 5 bases, with 11 bases left in between. Germline CDR1 reads SQVTM; CDR2 reads ANQGSEA. The CDR3 region has the DNA TGCAGCGTTGTCACTTCCGGGGAGACCCAGTACTTC. Translating gives CSVVTSGETQYF.

Notes on this clonotype: A much larger clone lies a single base off, so this may be a read error. The chain has TRBV7-6 and TRBJ2-4; D is undetermined. The end of the DNA fits TRBJ2-5 better, so the J call may be wrong. Germline-derived CDR1 and CDR2 are SGHVS and FNYEAQ. The CDR3 covers 15 residues. The DNA of the CDR3 is TGTGCCAGCAGCTTAGCAACTTTAGGGCAAGAGACCCAGTACTTC. Translating gives CASSLATLGQETQYF.

To note about this clonotype: At one boundary the junction diverges from the germline segment, which might be a read error. The genes are TRBV6-2 or TRBV6-3 and TRBJ2-5; TRBD1 matches 9 bases. The CDR3 is 14 residues long. From germline, CDR1 is MNHEY and CDR2 SVGEGT. The CDR3 region is CAGRRDRAFNEQYF. The DNA for the CDR3 is TGTGCCGGCAGAAGGGACAGGGCCTTCAATGAGCAGTACTTC.

The chain has TRBV30 and TRBJ1-5; weak D call: TRBD1 (5 bases). CDR3 length equals 16 residues. V gave up 1 base and J gave up 4 bases, with 17 bases separating them. Germline V gene data show CDR1 as GTSNPN and CDR2 as SVGIG (reference sequence). CDR3 coding DNA: TGTGCCTGGAGTGACCCTAGGATAGGGGCTAATCAGCCCCAGCATTTT. Translating gives CAWSDPRIGANQPQHF.

Remarks on this clonotype: Germline and junction disagree at one end, which may indicate a read error. The V and J genes are TRBV9 and TRBJ2-2, with a tentative D call TRBD2 (5 bases). CDR3 length equals 15 residues. Germline V CDR1 and CDR2: SGDLS, YYNGEE. CDR3: CASSPIRSNTGERFF. The CDR3 bases are TGTGCCAGCAGCCCGATAAGGTCTAACACCGGGGAGCGGTTTTTT.

The rearrangement joins TRBV3-1 to TRBJ1-3; D is unclear. From germline, CDR1 is LGHDT and CDR2 YNNKEL (reference sequence). CDR3 length: 13 residues. The ends were cut back, 7 bases at V and 2 bases at J, with 9 bases in the middle. The CDR3: CASTQGPGNTIYF. The CDR3 coding sequence is TGTGCCAGCACACAAGGGCCTGGAAACACCATATATTTT.

This clonotype appeared many times. In DNA form, the CDR3 reads TGTGCCAGCAGTACGACGGACCTAACCTACGAGCAGTACTTC. Protein: CASSTTDLTYEQYF. The chain employs TRBV6-5 and TRBJ2-7; D is uncertain. V was cut by 5 bases and J by 2 bases, with 13 bases left in between. The CDR3 has 14 residues. Germline values: CDR1 MNHEY, CDR2 SVGAGI.

This clonotype was observed a handful of times. V is TRBV19 and J is TRBJ2-7; TRBD1 or TRBD2 may be the D gene (5 bases each). Per the germline V gene, CDR1 is LNHDA and CDR2 is SQIVND (reference sequence). The V gene lost 2 bases and the J gene lost 0 bases, with 8 bases spanning the gap. The CDR3 is 14 amino acids. The CDR3 is CASSIQRGSYEQYF. The CDR3 DNA sequence: TGTGCCAGTAGTATACAGAGGGGCTCCTACGAGCAGTACTTC.

In DNA, the CDR3 is TGTGCCACCACATCTAGCGGGGGGCAAAACACCGGGGAGCTGTTTTTT. Translating gives CATTSSGGQNTGELFF. This rearrangement joins TRBV10-3 to TRBJ2-2, with 11 bases lining up with TRBD2. The V gene end was trimmed by 10 bases and the J gene end by 2 bases; junction bases not matched to a gene: 9. CDR1 and CDR2 from the germline V gene are ENHRY and SYGVKD. This CDR3 is 16 amino acids long.

This clonotype appeared many times. The chain uses TRBV20-1 and TRBJ1-6; no clear D. This CDR3 contains 12 residues. CDR1 is DFQATT and CDR2 is SNEGSKA in the germline V gene (reference sequence). CDR3 DNA: TGCATCCCTCAAAAGACCGGATCACCCCTCCACTTT. It specifies CIPQKTGSPLHF.

At least ten counts were recorded for this clonotype. A much larger clone differs from this one at a single base, so this may be a read error. The rearrangement uses TRBV18 and TRBJ2-5; D may be TRBD1 (5 bases). The germline V and J ends were trimmed by 1 base and 11 bases, with 17 bases remaining between them. The CDR3 extends over 14 amino acids. Germline CDR1 KGHSH, CDR2 LQKENI. CDR3 bases: TGTGCCAGCTCACCACAGTCAACAGGCAATGAGCAGTACTTC. Amino acids: CASSPQSTGNEQYF.

Notes on this clonotype: The junction and the germline gene differ at one end; a read error may be behind it. This sequence joins TRBV10-3 and TRBJ2-1; 7 nucleotides agree with TRBD1. There are 14 residues in the CDR3. From germline, CDR1 is ENHRY and CDR2 SYGVKD. DNA for the CDR3: TGTGCCACCAGTTCCGGGACAGTCTACAATGAGCAGTTCTTT. Encoded protein: CATSSGTVYNEQFF.

The V and J genes are TRBV5-1 and TRBJ1-1, with 9 bases that match TRBD1. Germline values: CDR1 SGHRS, CDR2 YFSETQ. The CDR3 is 16 amino acids. The V and J ends lost 4 bases and 1 base, in that order; junction bases with no gene match: 8. CDR3 sequence reads: CASSQVQTGGNTEAFF. In DNA, the CDR3 is TGCGCCAGCAGCCAAGTACAGACAGGGGGGAACACTGAAGCTTTCTTT.

This chain links TRBV5-5 with TRBJ1-1; the D gene is possibly TRBD1 (5 bases). Trimming left V 4 bases short and J 4 bases short, with 14 bases between. This CDR3 comprises 14 residues. The germline V gene encodes CDR1 SGHKS and CDR2 YYEKEE (reference sequence). The CDR3 loop reads CASSKGTVSTEAFF. The CDR3 DNA is TGTGCCAGCAGCAAAGGGACGGTGAGCACTGAAGCTTTCTTT.

This chain connects TRBV6-5 to TRBJ1-2, with D perhaps TRBD1 (5 bases). CDR3 size: 15 residues. V was shortened by 6 bases and J by 4 bases, with 18 bases between the two germline ends. From germline, CDR1 is MNHEY and CDR2 SVGAGI. This chain's CDR3 is CASSSQGEPPYGYTF. The CDR3 DNA follows: TGTGCCAGCAGCTCACAAGGGGAGCCACCCTATGGCTACACCTTC.

With regard to this clonotype: A much more abundant neighbour one base away suggests this may be a read error. This sequence joins TRBV15 and TRBJ2-4, with a tentative D call TRBD2 (5 bases). Germline values: CDR1 LNHNV, CDR2 YYDKDF (reference sequence). Deletions cut 8 bases from V and 5 bases from J, with 19 bases between. This CDR3 is built from 15 residues. The CDR3 sequence is CATGRGKVGQNIQYF. The CDR3 DNA reads as TGTGCCACCGGACGGGGAAAAGTTGGCCAAAACATTCAGTACTTC.

This clonotype came up a few times. The chain is built from TRBV27 and TRBJ1-2; 7 nucleotides line up with TRBD1. CDR3 length equals 14 residues. Germline-derived CDR1 and CDR2 are MNHEY and SMNVEV (reference sequence). The trim removed 4 bases at V and 3 bases at J, leaving 5 bases unmatched. In DNA form, the CDR3 reads TGTGCCAGCAGTTCGCTCGGGACAGACTATGGCTACACCTTC. Its translation is CASSSLGTDYGYTF.

In its sample, this clonotype was seen a few times. A junction boundary mismatches the germline segment, possibly from a read error. The CDR3 is CACSPVGGLRGNIQYF. The CDR3 DNA is TGTGCCTGCAGCCCAGTCGGGGGACTCAGGGGGAACATTCAGTACTTC. The chain is built from TRBV9 and TRBJ2-7; tentative D call: TRBD1 (7 bases). The tail of the sequence fits TRBJ2-4 better, so the J call may be wrong. There are 16 residues in the CDR3. Germline-derived CDR1 and CDR2 are SGDLS and YYNGEE.

At least ten counts were recorded for this clonotype. The J gene is TRBJ1-4, the V gene TRBV4-3, with 11 bases matching TRBD1. V lost 2 bases, J lost 6 bases, and 5 bases stayed unmatched. CDR1 and CDR2 from the germline V gene are LGHNA and YSLEER. This CDR3 spans 16 amino acids. CDR3 bases: TGCGCCAGCAGCCAAAACCGGGGACAGGGGGATGAAAAACTGTTTTTT. Translated, it gives CASSQNRGQGDEKLFF.

This clonotype came up many times. The chain uses TRBV7-9 and TRBJ2-1; 7 nucleotides line up with TRBD2. CDR1 is SEHNR and CDR2 is FQNEAQ in the germline V gene (reference sequence). This CDR3 has 17 amino acids. V lost 5 bases to trimming and J lost 4 bases; unmatched junction nucleotides: 14. The CDR3 nucleotides are TGTGCCAGCAGCCAAACGATGGGCGGGGGAGAGTACAATGAGCAGTTCTTC. It is translated as CASSQTMGGGEYNEQFF.

The CDR3 spells CSASHGSEGAFF. CDR3 in DNA: TGCAGTGCTAGCCATGGATCAGAAGGGGCTTTCTTT. The chain couples TRBV20-1 to TRBJ1-1; D remains unclear. The length of the CDR3 is 12 residues. From germline, CDR1 is DFQATT and CDR2 SNEGSKA (reference sequence). The germline V and J ends were trimmed by 3 bases and 11 bases, with 16 bases remaining between them.

This clonotype was observed at least ten times. The chain recombines TRBV30 with TRBJ1-2; possible D gene TRBD1, 5 bases. The V end lost 3 bases, the J end lost 4 bases, and 9 bases lay between the germline ends. Germline loops: CDR1 GTSNPN, CDR2 SVGIG (reference sequence). This CDR3 is 12 amino acids long. CDR3 nucleotide sequence: TGTGCCTGGAGAGGGGCTTTCTATGGCTACACCTTC. It codes for CAWRGAFYGYTF.